The 7 T cell receptor beta chains below come from one sample, sequenced in a study of beta chain features in type 1 diabetes. Expressed TCRB transcripts were sequenced because the isolated RNA had all been reverse transcribed beforehand. TCRdb's copy holds only in-frame clones and misses some; the assay was immunoSEQ multiplex PCR. This table holds around 250,000 clones, roughly 14% found once. Sequenced input: naive CD4+ T cells from blood. Receptors originate from a woman aged 40-49 years in good health.

Written as DNA, the CDR3 is TGCGCCAGCAGCCCCAACGGTTTGAGCAATGAGCAGTTCTTC. This sequence encodes CASSPNGLSNEQFF. The chain joins TRBV4-1 to TRBJ2-1; D is uncertain. Germline V gene data show CDR1 as MGHRA and CDR2 as YSYEKL. Deletions cut 4 bases from V and 6 bases from J, with 13 bases between. The CDR3 length is 14 residues.

The chain links TRBV19 to TRBJ1-5; TRBD1 agrees at 9 bases. The CDR3 extends over 14 amino acids. The V gene's germline CDR1 is LNHDA and CDR2 SQIVND (reference sequence). The V and J ends lost 9 bases and 5 bases, in that order; junction bases with no gene match: 8. Here the CDR3 reads CASTGGPAHQPQHF. The CDR3 region has the DNA TGTGCCAGCACAGGGGGCCCGGCTCATCAGCCCCAGCATTTT.

The genes are TRBV19 and TRBJ1-5, with TRBD1 matching 7 bases. Germline V gene lookup returns CDR1 LNHDA and CDR2 SQIVND (reference sequence). V was clipped by 5 bases and J by 5 bases; unmatched bases: 0. This CDR3 is 12 amino acids long. CDR3 loop: CASSDRDQPQHF. The CDR3 nucleotides read TGTGCCAGTAGTGACAGGGATCAGCCCCAGCATTTT. The whole variable domain, remainder taken from reference TRBV19 and TRBJ1-5, is DGGITQSPKYLFRKEGQNVTLSCEQNLNHDAMYWYRQDPGQGLRLIYYSQIVNDFQKGDIAEGYSVSREKKESFPLTVTSAQKNPTAFYLCASSDRDQPQHFGDGTRLSIL.

This chain uses TRBV6-5 with TRBJ2-5, with 9 bases lining up with TRBD1. The V segment lost 8 bases and the J segment 4 bases; nucleotides outside the gene matches: 2. The germline V gene encodes CDR1 MNHEY and CDR2 SVGAGI. The CDR3 sequence is 12 residues long. CDR3 residues: CASRTGVETQYF. The CDR3 DNA is TGTGCCAGCCGGACAGGGGTAGAGACCCAGTACTTC.

This clone has just a few counts. This chain connects TRBV10-3 to TRBJ2-5; 8 bases are shared with TRBD2. CDR1 and CDR2 from the germline V gene are ENHRY and SYGVKD. CDR3 length: 15 amino acids. J was trimmed by 4 bases and V by 3 bases; bases with no gene match: 7. CDR3 protein: CAISDSRGAGETQYF. DNA of the CDR3: TGTGCCATCAGTGACTCGCGGGGGGCTGGAGAGACCCAGTACTTC.

This clone turned up a few times. The chain has TRBV6-5 and TRBJ1-2; D is possibly TRBD1 (5 bases). The CDR3 spans 16 residues. The V end was cut by 0 bases, the J end by 2 bases, with 13 bases between. Germline V gives CDR1 MNHEY, CDR2 SVGAGI. CDR3 DNA sequence: TGTGCCAGCAGTTACTCGGTTGGGCGGGGGAACTATGGCTACACCTTC. Amino acids: CASSYSVGRGNYGYTF.

This chain joins TRBV5-8 and TRBJ2-5, with D possibly being TRBD2 (6 bases). The CDR3 covers 15 residues. The V end was cut by 1 base, the J end by 2 bases, with 12 bases between. CDR1 is SGHTS, CDR2 YDEGEE, per germline. In nucleotides, the CDR3 is TGTGCCAGCAGCTTGTCGAGGGGAGGTCAAGAGACCCAGTACTTC. Its translation is CASSLSRGGQETQYF.